This section outlines one T cell receptor beta chain sequence together with its context. Antigen: not known. The CDR3 is 12 residues long. Germline CDR1 reads SGHTA; CDR2 reads FQGNSA. V was shortened by 5 bases and J by 3 bases, with 7 bases between the two germline ends. Focal radiation plus CTLA-4 blockade with ipilimumab was given to patients with chemo-refractory metastatic non-small-cell lung cancer. Data came from immunoSEQ multiplex PCR; TCRdb stores just in-frame clones and leaves some out. In the table there are 85,000 to 90,000 clones, 55% to 75% of which are singletons. The data are from a study of radiotherapy plus CTLA-4 blockade in lung cancer. Study-level information: Under 20% of patients responded objectively, and around 31% achieved disease control. Findings of the study overall: The best prediction of response reportedly came from early blood T cell clone dynamics, with interferon-beta. After radiotherapy and ipilimumab, tumor-derived clones expanded in peripheral blood.

Sample: peripheral blood, taken from a patient treated with radiotherapy plus ipilimumab. This chain links TRBV7-2 with TRBJ1-2; no clear D gene. This receptor was taken from a human donor with non-small cell lung cancer that progressed on radiotherapy plus ipilimumab. Here the CDR3 DNA reads TGTGCCAGCAGCGCCCGGGACTATGGCTACACCTTC. It codes for CASSARDYGYTF.